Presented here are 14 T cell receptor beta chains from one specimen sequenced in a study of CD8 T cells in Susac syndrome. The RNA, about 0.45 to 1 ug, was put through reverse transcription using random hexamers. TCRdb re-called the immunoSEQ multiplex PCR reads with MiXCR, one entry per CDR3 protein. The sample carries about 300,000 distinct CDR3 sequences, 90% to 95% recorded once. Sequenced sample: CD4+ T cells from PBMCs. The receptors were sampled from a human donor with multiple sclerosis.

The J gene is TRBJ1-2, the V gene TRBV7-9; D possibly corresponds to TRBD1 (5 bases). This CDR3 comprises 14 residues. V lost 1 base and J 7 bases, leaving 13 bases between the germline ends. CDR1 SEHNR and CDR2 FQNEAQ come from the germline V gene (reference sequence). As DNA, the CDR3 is TGTGCCAGCAGCTTAGTCCAGGGTCTCTCTGGCTACACCTTC. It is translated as CASSLVQGLSGYTF.

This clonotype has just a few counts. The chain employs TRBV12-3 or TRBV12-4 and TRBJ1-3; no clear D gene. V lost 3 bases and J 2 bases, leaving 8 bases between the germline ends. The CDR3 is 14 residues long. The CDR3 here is CASSFSGAGNTIYF. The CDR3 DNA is TGTGCCAGCAGTTTCAGTGGGGCTGGAAACACCATATATTTT.

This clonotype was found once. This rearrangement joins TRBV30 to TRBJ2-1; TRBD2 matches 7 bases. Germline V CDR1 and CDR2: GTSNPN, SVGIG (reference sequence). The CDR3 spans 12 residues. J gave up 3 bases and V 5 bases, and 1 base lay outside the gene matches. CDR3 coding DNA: TGTGCCTGGGGGACTAACTACAATGAGCAGTTCTTC. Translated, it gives CAWGTNYNEQFF.

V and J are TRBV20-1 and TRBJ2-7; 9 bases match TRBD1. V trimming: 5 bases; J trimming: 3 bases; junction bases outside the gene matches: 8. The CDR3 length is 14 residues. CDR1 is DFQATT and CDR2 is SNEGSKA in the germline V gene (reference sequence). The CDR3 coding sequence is TGCAGTGCTTTTCCCGGGACAGGGATCTACGAGCAGTACTTC. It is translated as CSAFPGTGIYEQYF.

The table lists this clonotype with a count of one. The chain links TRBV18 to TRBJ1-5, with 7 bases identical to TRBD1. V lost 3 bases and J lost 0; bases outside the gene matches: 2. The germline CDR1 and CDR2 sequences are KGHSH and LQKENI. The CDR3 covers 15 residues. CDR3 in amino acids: CASSPNRGSNQPQHF. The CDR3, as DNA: TGTGCCAGCTCACCTAACAGGGGTAGCAATCAGCCCCAGCATTTT. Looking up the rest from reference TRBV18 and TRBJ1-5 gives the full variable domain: NAGVMQNPRHLVRRRGQEARLRCSPMKGHSHVYWYRQLPEEGLKFMVYLQKENIIDESGMPKERFSAEFPKEGPSILRIQQVVRGDSAAYFCASSPNRGSNQPQHFGDGTRLSIL.

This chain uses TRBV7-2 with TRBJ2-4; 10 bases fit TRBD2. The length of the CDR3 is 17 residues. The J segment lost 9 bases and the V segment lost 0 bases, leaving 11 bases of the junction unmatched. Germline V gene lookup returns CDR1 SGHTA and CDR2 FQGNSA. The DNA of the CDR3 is TGTGCCAGCAGCTTAGCCCGAAGCGGGAGGGGTATGAGCATTCAGTACTTC. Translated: CASSLARSGRGMSIQYF.

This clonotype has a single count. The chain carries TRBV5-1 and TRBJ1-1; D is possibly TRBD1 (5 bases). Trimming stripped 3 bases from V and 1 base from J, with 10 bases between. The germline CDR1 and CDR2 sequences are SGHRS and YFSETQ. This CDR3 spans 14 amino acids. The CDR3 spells CASSWGAGNTEAFF. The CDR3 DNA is TGCGCCAGCAGCTGGGGCGCGGGGAACACTGAAGCTTTCTTT. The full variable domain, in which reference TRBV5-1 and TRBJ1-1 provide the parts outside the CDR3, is KAGVTQTPRYLIKTRGQQVTLSCSPISGHRSVSWYQQTPGQGLQFLFEYFSETQRNKGNFPGRFSGRQFSNSRSEMNVSTLELGDSALYLCASSWGAGNTEAFFGQGTRLTVV.

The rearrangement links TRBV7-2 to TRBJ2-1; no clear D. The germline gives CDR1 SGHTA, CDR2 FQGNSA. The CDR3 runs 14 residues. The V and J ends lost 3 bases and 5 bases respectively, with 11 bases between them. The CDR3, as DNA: TGTGCCAGCAGCTTGGGCGGAGATCACAATGAGCAGTTCTTC. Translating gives CASSLGGDHNEQFF.

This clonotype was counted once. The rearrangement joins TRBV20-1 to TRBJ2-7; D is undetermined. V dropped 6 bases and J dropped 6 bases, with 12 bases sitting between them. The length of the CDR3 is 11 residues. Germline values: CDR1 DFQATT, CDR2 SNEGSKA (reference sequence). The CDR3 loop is CSAYDWGEQYF. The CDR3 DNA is TGCAGTGCCTACGACTGGGGCGAGCAGTACTTC.

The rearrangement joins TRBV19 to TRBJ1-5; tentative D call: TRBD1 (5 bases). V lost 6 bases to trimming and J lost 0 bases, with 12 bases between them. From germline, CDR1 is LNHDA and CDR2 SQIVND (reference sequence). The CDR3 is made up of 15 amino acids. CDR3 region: CASRPGPYSNQPQHF. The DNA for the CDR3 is TGTGCCAGTAGACCGGGACCCTATAGCAATCAGCCCCAGCATTTT.

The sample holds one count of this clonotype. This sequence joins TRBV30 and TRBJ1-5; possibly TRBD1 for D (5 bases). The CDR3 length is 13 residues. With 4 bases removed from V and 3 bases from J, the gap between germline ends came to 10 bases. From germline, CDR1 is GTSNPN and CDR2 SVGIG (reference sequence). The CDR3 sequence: CAWNRQLNQPQHF. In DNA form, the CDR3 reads TGTGCCTGGAACCGACAGCTCAATCAGCCCCAGCATTTT.

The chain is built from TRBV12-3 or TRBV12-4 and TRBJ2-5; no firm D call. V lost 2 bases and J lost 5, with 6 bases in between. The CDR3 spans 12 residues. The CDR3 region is CASSLQWETQYF. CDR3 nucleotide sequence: TGTGCCAGCAGTTTACAGTGGGAGACCCAGTACTTC.

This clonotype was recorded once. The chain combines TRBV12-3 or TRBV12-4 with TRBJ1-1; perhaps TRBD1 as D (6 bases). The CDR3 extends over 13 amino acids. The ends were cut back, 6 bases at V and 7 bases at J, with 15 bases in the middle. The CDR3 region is CASRIRGEGEAFF. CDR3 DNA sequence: TGTGCCAGCAGGATCAGGGGAGAGGGTGAAGCTTTCTTT.

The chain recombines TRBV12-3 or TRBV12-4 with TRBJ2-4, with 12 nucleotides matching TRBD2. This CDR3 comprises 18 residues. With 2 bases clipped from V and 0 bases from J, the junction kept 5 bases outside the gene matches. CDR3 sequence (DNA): TGTGCCAGCAGTTTAAGGGGACTAGCGGGCCTAGCCAAAAACATTCAGTACTTC. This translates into CASSLRGLAGLAKNIQYF.